This T cell receptor (beta chain) was sequenced during a study of early T cells in non-severe SARS-CoV-2 infection. Across the whole study: With bulk RNA from unsorted whole blood as input, sequencing yielded unpaired chains.

V was clipped by 6 bases and J by 5 bases; unmatched bases: 8. The CDR3 is made up of 13 amino acids. Germline V gene lookup returns CDR1 DFQATT and CDR2 SNEGSKA (reference sequence). TCRdb re-analysed the 5' RACE reads in MiXCR, keeping a single row per CDR3 protein. There are some 110,000 distinct CDR3 sequences in the sample; 15% occur only once, and about a fifth lies in the top ten. The sequence derives from an adult who was a healthcare worker with PCR-confirmed SARS-CoV-2 infection or an uninfected control (not recorded which). Specimen: whole blood. This chain connects TRBV20-1 to TRBJ2-7; 9 nucleotides agree with TRBD1. The CDR3 is CSAPGQGTHEQYF. The DNA of the CDR3 is TGCAGTGCCCCGGGACAGGGAACCCACGAGCAGTACTTC.